Presented here are 13 T cell receptor beta chains from one specimen sequenced in a study of technical replicates of blood from a few donors. Measured with immunoSEQ multiplex PCR; TCRdb has only the in-frame clones, and not every one. This sample has around 70,000 clones; roughly 94% occur once, and the top ten carry 0.2% to 0.3%. Input material: T cells isolated from PBMCs. These receptors came from a human donor in good health.

The CDR3 loop reads CATSAQSTDTQYF. The CDR3 DNA sequence: TGTGCCACCAGCGCTCAGAGCACAGATACGCAGTATTTT. The rearrangement uses TRBV15 and TRBJ2-3; D gene ambiguous. V was cut by 5 bases and J by 0 bases, with 6 bases left in between. This CDR3 contains 13 residues. The germline V gene encodes CDR1 LNHNV and CDR2 YYDKDF (reference sequence).

The chain recombines TRBV30 with TRBJ2-5, with D possibly TRBD2 on 5 matching bases. CDR1 and CDR2 (germline): GTSNPN, SVGIG (reference sequence). This CDR3 has 13 amino acids. Trimming shortened V by 3 bases and J by 5 bases, and 13 bases separated the two germline ends. This chain's CDR3 is CAWRNSRVETQYF. The CDR3 DNA reads TGTGCCTGGAGAAATTCGAGGGTGGAGACCCAGTACTTC.

V gene TRBV19 combines with J gene TRBJ2-3; D is uncertain. CDR1 and CDR2 from the germline V gene are LNHDA and SQIVND (reference sequence). The V gene lost 0 bases and the J gene lost 2 bases, with 6 bases spanning the gap. The length of the CDR3 is 14 residues. The CDR3 sequence is CASSIDDSTDTQYF. The CDR3 DNA reads TGTGCCAGTAGTATAGACGACTCCACAGATACGCAGTATTTT.

The chain joins TRBV19 to TRBJ1-1; a weak D match, TRBD1 (5 bases). Germline assignment: CDR1 LNHDA and CDR2 SQIVND (reference sequence). V dropped 6 bases and J dropped 1 base, with 9 bases sitting between them. The CDR3 covers 13 residues. The CDR3 loop is CASSPQGNTEAFF. In nucleotides, the CDR3 is TGTGCCAGTAGCCCGCAGGGGAACACTGAAGCTTTCTTT.

The chain carries TRBV10-3 and TRBJ1-5, with D perhaps TRBD1 (6 bases). There are 16 residues in the CDR3. V was pared by 0 bases and J by 7 bases, with 16 bases between. Germline lookup yields CDR1 ENHRY and CDR2 SYGVKD. The CDR3 region has the DNA TGTGCCATCAGTGAGTCGACTCGGGGGGCAGGACAGCCCCAGCATTTT. Protein product: CAISESTRGAGQPQHF.

The chain combines TRBV11-2 with TRBJ2-4; D call uncertain. The germline V gene encodes CDR1 SGHAT and CDR2 FQNNGV. Trimming shortened V by 5 bases and J by 8 bases, and 10 bases separated the two germline ends. The CDR3 contains 12 residues. CDR3 protein: CASSLDGYIQYF. CDR3 in DNA: TGTGCCAGCAGCCTCGACGGGTACATTCAGTACTTC. The entire variable domain, with the rest obtained from reference TRBV11-2 and TRBJ2-4, is as follows: EAGVAQSPRYKIIEKRQSVAFWCNPISGHATLYWYQQILGQGPKLLIQFQNNGVVDDSQLPKDRFSAERLKGVDSTLKIQPAKLEDSAVYLCASSLDGYIQYFGAGTRLSVL.

This chain connects TRBV28 to TRBJ2-7, with D possibly TRBD2 on 6 matching bases. The CDR3 totals 11 residues. Germline V CDR1 and CDR2: MDHEN, SYDVKM. Trimming took 10 bases from V and 1 from J, leaving 8 bases between them. The CDR3 sequence is CATGLSYEQYF. The DNA of the CDR3 is TGTGCCACCGGACTATCCTACGAGCAGTACTTC.

V gene TRBV18 combines with J gene TRBJ1-1; unclear D gene. V was shortened by 3 bases and J by 1 base, with 6 bases between the two germline ends. The CDR3 is made up of 13 amino acids. Per germline, CDR1 KGHSH and CDR2 LQKENI. Here the CDR3 reads CASSPLSNTEAFF. CDR3 coding DNA: TGTGCCAGCTCACCGTTATCGAACACTGAAGCTTTCTTT.

The chain carries TRBV11-2 and TRBJ2-7, with a weak D call TRBD1 (5 bases). V lost 0 bases and J 6 bases, leaving 15 bases between the germline ends. CDR3 length: 15 residues. Germline CDR1 SGHAT, CDR2 FQNNGV. CDR3 in amino acids: CASSLDRPRVGEQYF. The CDR3 nucleotides read TGTGCCAGCAGCTTAGATCGCCCCAGGGTGGGCGAGCAGTACTTC.

V and J are TRBV27 and TRBJ2-5; no firm D call. Germline values: CDR1 MNHEY, CDR2 SMNVEV (reference sequence). This CDR3 is built from 12 residues. Trimming cost V 4 bases and J 9 bases, with 12 bases left between them. The CDR3 loop is CASSSTLVAQYF. In DNA form, the CDR3 reads TGTGCCAGCAGTTCAACGCTAGTGGCCCAGTACTTC.

The J gene is TRBJ1-1, the V gene TRBV19; D gene uncertain. V lost 4 bases, J lost 5 bases, and 23 bases lay in between. CDR3 length equals 17 residues. Per germline, CDR1 LNHDA and CDR2 SQIVND (reference sequence). The CDR3, as DNA: TGTGCCAGTAGTACCCTCCCGAACAATCGTTGGTATACTGAAGCTTTCTTT. This translates into CASSTLPNNRWYTEAFF.

This clone was seen once. This rearrangement joins TRBV10-2 to TRBJ2-2, with 9 bases lining up with TRBD1. This CDR3 is built from 14 residues. J lost 3 bases, V lost 4 bases, and 0 bases had no gene match. Germline assignment: CDR1 WSHSY and CDR2 SAAADI. The CDR3, as DNA: TGCGCCAGCAGTGGGACAGGGGACACCGGGGAGCTGTTTTTT. Its protein product is CASSGTGDTGELFF.

J is TRBJ2-7 and V is TRBV7-9; 8 bases align to TRBD1. V lost 4 bases and J lost 3; bases outside the gene matches: 2. The CDR3 contains 13 residues. CDR1 and CDR2 (germline): SEHNR, FQNEAQ (reference sequence). CDR3 sequence: CASSSGTGYEQYF. CDR3 coding DNA: TGTGCCAGCAGCTCAGGGACAGGCTACGAGCAGTACTTC. Filled out from reference TRBV7-9 and TRBJ2-7, the complete variable domain reads DTGVSQNPRHKITKRGQNVTFRCDPISEHNRLYWYRQTLGQGPEFLTYFQNEAQLEKSRLLSDRFSAERPKGSFSTLEIQRTEQGDSAMYLCASSSGTGYEQYFGPGTRLTVT.